This TCR beta chain was documented in a study of cytomegalovirus exposure and HLA in healthy donors. The method was immunoSEQ multiplex PCR; TCRdb's version includes in-frame clones alone and lacks a portion of them. Among about 98,000 clones, 87% were seen once, and the ten largest hold 3.9%. The CDR3 extends over 14 amino acids. In germline, CDR1 is LNHDA, CDR2 SQIVND (reference sequence). With 5 bases clipped from V and 5 bases from J, the junction kept 7 bases outside the gene matches. This chain uses TRBV19 with TRBJ2-7; 9 nucleotides agree with TRBD1. This clonotype was obtained from a woman in her twenties or thirties in good health and CMV-seronegative. The sample was PBMCs. The CDR3: CASSAGQGRDEQYF. The DNA of the CDR3 is TGTGCCAGTAGTGCAGGACAGGGGAGAGACGAGCAGTACTTC.